This entry lists 28 T cell receptor beta chains sequenced from one sample in a study of T cells in Graves' hyperthyroidism and ophthalmopathy. RNA transcripts gave rise to amplified TCR beta CDR3 regions. The HTBI primer set drove a first-round RT-PCR of the TCR CDR3. TCRdb used MiXCR to reprocess the multiplex PCR reads, holding one entry per CDR3 protein. Among approximately 500,000 distinct CDR3 sequences listed, around 45% were seen once. Material for sequencing was peripheral blood or thyroid tissue (not recorded which). Receptors originate from a woman aged 18-29 years with Graves' hyperthyroidism.

This clonotype was picked up many times. The CDR3 reads CASSIEWKETVLYF. As DNA, the CDR3 is TGTGCCAGCAGCATAGAATGGAAGGAAACAGTATTGTACTTC. The gene calls are TRBV7-9 and TRBJ2-7, with D uncertain. Germline V gives CDR1 SEHNR, CDR2 FQNEAQ (reference sequence). V dropped 5 bases and J dropped 12 bases, with 23 bases sitting between them. The CDR3 loop spans 14 amino acids. Looking up the rest from reference TRBV7-9 and TRBJ2-7 gives the full variable domain: DTGVSQNPRHKITKRGQNVTFRCDPISEHNRLYWYRQTLGQGPEFLTYFQNEAQLEKSRLLSDRFSAERPKGSFSTLEIQRTEQGDSAMYLCASSIEWKETVLYFGPGTRLTVT.

The gene calls are TRBV2 and TRBJ1-2; TRBD1 agrees at 7 bases. Germline CDR1 SNHLY, CDR2 FYNNEI. With 7 bases clipped from V and 0 bases from J, the junction kept 5 bases outside the gene matches. CDR3 length: 14 residues. The CDR3 sequence is CASTKGAANYGYTF. DNA of the CDR3: TGTGCCAGCACCAAGGGGGCAGCTAACTATGGCTACACCTTC. Complete variable domain (other parts from reference TRBV2 and TRBJ1-2): EPEVTQTPSHQVTQMGQEVILRCVPISNHLYFYWYRQILGQKVEFLVSFYNNEISEKSEIFDDQFSVERPDGSNFTLKIRSTKLEDSAMYFCASTKGAANYGYTFGSGTRLTVV.

The chain combines TRBV7-3 with TRBJ2-2, with D possibly called TRBD1 or TRBD2 (5 bases each). Germline CDR1 SGHTA, CDR2 FQGTGA. Trimming stripped 1 base from V and 4 bases from J, with 7 bases between. The CDR3 runs to 14 residues. The CDR3 reads CASSLIGTTGELFF. The CDR3 nucleotides are TGTGCCAGCAGCTTAATTGGGACCACCGGGGAGCTGTTTTTT.

The chain has TRBV15 and TRBJ1-4; D call uncertain. The CDR3 length is 15 residues. V dropped 1 base and J dropped 5 bases, with 11 bases sitting between them. Germline CDR1 reads LNHNV; CDR2 reads YYDKDF (reference sequence). CDR3 amino acids: CATSRGGIVNEKLFF. The CDR3 DNA is TGTGCCACCAGCAGAGGAGGGATCGTCAATGAAAAACTGTTTTTT.

A note on this clonotype: No DNA is shown, since the ends of the CDR3 on it are uncertain; the CDR3 is the one TCRdb lists. V and J are TRBV15 and TRBJ1-2. From its first to its last residue, the CDR3 has 18 amino acids. In germline, CDR1 is LNHNV, CDR2 YYDKDF (reference sequence). The CDR3 sequence: CATSTAGDEQYFGPGYTF.

The rearrangement joins TRBV2 to TRBJ1-2; TRBD1 matches 7 bases. The CDR3 has 12 amino acids. Germline lookup yields CDR1 SNHLY and CDR2 FYNNEI. V lost 9 bases and J lost 8; bases outside the gene matches: 9. CDR3 DNA: TGTGCCAGTACGTGGACAGGCGGAGGCTACACCTTC. Translating it yields CASTWTGGGYTF.

J is TRBJ2-5 and V is TRBV13; a possible D gene is TRBD1 (7 bases). The CDR3 loop spans 16 amino acids. Looked up from germline, CDR1 is PRHDT and CDR2 is FYEKMQ (reference sequence). Trimming removed 4 bases from V and 3 bases from J, with 18 bases in between. Here the CDR3 DNA reads TGTGCCAGCAGCTGGAACAGGGGAGGTATGGAAGAGACCCAGTACTTC. Amino acid sequence: CASSWNRGGMEETQYF.

This clonotype came up many times. The CDR3 sequence: CSVDYWPGKSAQYF. The CDR3 coding sequence is TGCAGCGTTGACTACTGGCCAGGGAAGAGTGCCCAGTACTTC. The V and J genes are TRBV29-1 and TRBJ2-5; tentatively, D is TRBD1 (5 bases). Trimming cost V 3 bases and J 9 bases, with 20 bases left between them. The length of the CDR3 is 14 residues. From germline, CDR1 is SQVTM and CDR2 ANQGSEA. Combining the CDR3 with reference TRBV29-1 and TRBJ2-5 gives the whole variable domain SAVISQKPSRDICQRGTSLTIQCQVDSQVTMMFWYRQQPGQSLTLIATANQGSEATYESGFVIDKFPISRPNLTFSTLTVSNMSPEDSSIYLCSVDYWPGKSAQYFGPGTRLLVL.

Concerning this clonotype: This may come from a read error, since a much larger clone is one base off. V usage is TRBV27 and J usage is TRBJ1-2, with D perhaps matching TRBD1 (5 bases). The CDR3 loop spans 13 amino acids. The germline gives CDR1 MNHEY, CDR2 SMNVEV (reference sequence). The CDR3 is CASSFGGNYGYIF. The CDR3 bases are TGTGCCAGCAGTTTTGGGGGTAACTATGGCTACATCTTC.

This clonotype was recorded at least ten times. The chain couples TRBV7-9 to TRBJ1-3; D is unresolved. V was shortened by 6 bases and J by 0 bases, with 9 bases between the two germline ends. Germline CDR1 SEHNR, CDR2 FQNEAQ (reference sequence). The CDR3 length is 14 residues. The DNA of the CDR3 is TGTGCCAGCAGACCGGTCCGCTCTGGAAACACCATATATTTT. Translated: CASRPVRSGNTIYF.

A single count supports this clonotype. The chain carries TRBV29-1 and TRBJ1-1; 8 positions match TRBD1. The V gene end was trimmed by 8 bases and the J gene end by 2 bases; junction bases not matched to a gene: 16. This CDR3 contains 16 residues. Germline V gene lookup returns CDR1 SQVTM and CDR2 ANQGSEA. CDR3 amino acids: CSILTGDGTANTEAFF. CDR3 bases: TGCAGCATCCTGACAGGGGATGGGACAGCAAACACTGAAGCTTTCTTT. The complete variable domain, with remaining parts taken from reference TRBV29-1 and TRBJ1-1, reads SAVISQKPSRDICQRGTSLTIQCQVDSQVTMMFWYRQQPGQSLTLIATANQGSEATYESGFVIDKFPISRPNLTFSTLTVSNMSPEDSSIYLCSILTGDGTANTEAFFGQGTRLTVV.

The table lists this clonotype with a few counts. The rearrangement joins TRBV18 to TRBJ1-5; 8 bases agree with TRBD1. V lost 3 bases and J lost 10; bases outside the gene matches: 5. The germline CDR1 and CDR2 sequences are KGHSH and LQKENI. The CDR3 runs to 13 residues. CDR3 DNA: TGTGCCAGCTCACCTCCAGGACAGGGCCCCCAGCATTTT. Amino acids: CASSPPGQGPQHF.

This clonotype was observed at least ten times. The chain links TRBV19 to TRBJ2-7, with D uncertain. CDR1 is LNHDA and CDR2 is SQIVND in the germline V gene (reference sequence). The CDR3 spans 14 residues. The V and J ends lost 4 bases and 6 bases respectively, with 16 bases between them. CDR3 DNA sequence: TGTGCCAGTAGTACCCGACAAACCCGTACCGAGCAGTACTTC. Translation gives CASSTRQTRTEQYF.

There are many counts of this clonotype. The chain carries TRBV2 and TRBJ2-2; D perhaps matches TRBD1 (7 bases). Germline CDR1 reads SNHLY; CDR2 reads FYNNEI. This CDR3 contains 16 residues. The V end lost 8 bases, the J end lost 6 bases, and 22 bases lay between the germline ends. CDR3 protein: CASFSQTGTLPGELFF. In nucleotides, the CDR3 is TGTGCCAGCTTTAGTCAGACAGGGACTTTACCCGGGGAGCTGTTTTTT.

A remark on this clonotype: At one boundary the junction diverges from the germline segment, which might be a read error. The V call is TRBV6-1, the J call TRBJ2-7, with 8 bases fitting TRBD2. The CDR3 covers 16 residues. CDR1 is MNHNS, CDR2 SASEGT, per germline. CDR3 protein: CAGSPERESSSYEQYF. Here the CDR3 DNA reads TGTGCCGGCAGTCCAGAGCGGGAGTCCTCTTCCTACGAGCAGTACTTC.

This clonotype appeared many times. The V and J genes are TRBV19 and TRBJ1-5; no definite D call. Trimming took 0 bases from V and 7 from J, leaving 13 bases between them. Germline V CDR1 and CDR2: LNHDA, SQIVND (reference sequence). CDR3 length equals 15 residues. This chain's CDR3 is CASSIDLTVVQPQHF. The CDR3 DNA follows: TGTGCCAGTAGTATAGATCTCACAGTGGTGCAGCCCCAGCATTTT.

V is TRBV7-2 and J is TRBJ1-5; D ambiguous. The ends were cut back, 9 bases at V and 3 bases at J, with 12 bases in the middle. This CDR3 has 13 amino acids. Looked up from germline, CDR1 is SGHTA and CDR2 is FQGNSA. The DNA of the CDR3 is TGTGCCAGTGCTAAAGGGAACAATCAGCCCCAGCATTTT. Its translation: CASAKGNNQPQHF.

At least ten counts were recorded for this clonotype. The chain carries TRBV2 and TRBJ1-5, with 7 nucleotides matching TRBD1. CDR3 length: 16 residues. CDR1 is SNHLY and CDR2 is FYNNEI in the germline V gene. The trim removed 3 bases at V and 1 base at J, leaving 6 bases unmatched. Written as DNA, the CDR3 is TGTGCCAGCAGTGATCCGCAGGGGGAGAGCAATCAGCCCCAGCATTTT. It specifies CASSDPQGESNQPQHF.

The table lists this clonotype with many counts. An end of the junction differs from the germline gene, which may be a read error. The chain uses TRBV13 and TRBJ2-7; possible D gene TRBD1, 7 bases. In germline, CDR1 is PRHDT, CDR2 FYEKMQ (reference sequence). The CDR3 covers 15 residues. The CDR3 DNA is TGTGCCAGCAGCCTAGGGGGGACAGAAAGCTACGAGCAGTACTTC. Encoded protein: CASSLGGTESYEQYF.

The chain employs TRBV7-3 and TRBJ1-5, with TRBD1 as a possible D gene (6 bases). This CDR3 contains 15 residues. The germline gives CDR1 SGHTA, CDR2 FQGTGA. V was trimmed by 2 bases and J by 14 bases, leaving 22 bases between them. CDR3 in amino acids: CASSLARLAGAYEHF. CDR3 sequence (DNA): TGTGCCAGCAGCTTAGCAAGACTAGCGGGGGCCTACGAGCATTTT.

This clonotype was found many times. CDR3 nucleotide sequence: TGTGCCACCAGTGACACCCGGGACAGGGTGGACAATCAGCCCCAGCATTTT. Amino acids: CATSDTRDRVDNQPQHF. This rearrangement joins TRBV24-1 to TRBJ1-5, with TRBD1 matching 9 bases. The germline gives CDR1 KGHDR, CDR2 SFDVKD. The trim removed 4 bases at V and 3 bases at J, leaving 9 bases unmatched. The CDR3 spans 17 residues.

V is TRBV19 and J is TRBJ2-1; D is ambiguous. The V end lost 6 bases, the J end lost 8 bases, and 11 bases lay between the germline ends. Germline V gives CDR1 LNHDA, CDR2 SQIVND (reference sequence). The CDR3 spans 12 residues. CDR3 nucleotide sequence: TGTGCCAGTAGCAACCGACTTGATGAGCAGTTCTTC. Its translation: CASSNRLDEQFF. The full variable domain, in which reference TRBV19 and TRBJ2-1 provide the parts outside the CDR3, is DGGITQSPKYLFRKEGQNVTLSCEQNLNHDAMYWYRQDPGQGLRLIYYSQIVNDFQKGDIAEGYSVSREKKESFPLTVTSAQKNPTAFYLCASSNRLDEQFFGPGTRLTVL.

The chain couples TRBV2 to TRBJ1-5; 12 positions match TRBD2. The DNA end is a closer match to TRBJ2-3, so the J assignment may be wrong. The CDR3 totals 15 residues. The germline gives CDR1 SNHLY, CDR2 FYNNEI. The CDR3 DNA reads as TGTGCCAGCAGAGGACTAGCGGGAAGCACAGATACGCAGTATTTT. Its translation is CASRGLAGSTDTQYF.

In its sample, this clonotype was seen a few times. The chain links TRBV19 to TRBJ2-7; no definite D call. The V gene's germline CDR1 is LNHDA and CDR2 SQIVND (reference sequence). V was pared by 5 bases and J by 3 bases, with 11 bases between. The CDR3 covers 13 residues. The DNA for the CDR3 is TGTGCCAGTAGTCCATTCATAAACTACGAGCAGTACTTC. Translated, it gives CASSPFINYEQYF. Complete variable domain (other parts from reference TRBV19 and TRBJ2-7): DGGITQSPKYLFRKEGQNVTLSCEQNLNHDAMYWYRQDPGQGLRLIYYSQIVNDFQKGDIAEGYSVSREKKESFPLTVTSAQKNPTAFYLCASSPFINYEQYFGPGTRLTVT.

This clonotype was found a few times. The gene calls are TRBV20-1 and TRBJ2-3, with unresolved D. Trimming stripped 0 bases from V and 1 base from J, with 11 bases between. The CDR3 totals 15 residues. Germline V CDR1 and CDR2: DFQATT, SNEGSKA (reference sequence). The CDR3 DNA sequence: TGCAGTGCTAGAGATCGCGGTAAAGGCACAGATACGCAGTATTTT. It yields the protein CSARDRGKGTDTQYF.

The chain joins TRBV7-9 to TRBJ2-7; possibly TRBD1 for D (5 bases). Germline-derived CDR1 and CDR2 are SEHNR and FQNEAQ (reference sequence). The CDR3 length is 14 residues. The V end was cut by 5 bases, the J end by 7 bases, with 18 bases between. This CDR3 is CASSATTGLGEQYF. Written as DNA, the CDR3 is TGTGCCAGCAGCGCTACAACAGGTCTGGGGGAGCAGTACTTC.

A word on this clonotype: This could be a read error, since a much larger clone is one nucleotide away. This chain links TRBV4-1 with TRBJ1-1; D remains ambiguous. This CDR3 contains 14 residues. The germline gives CDR1 MGHRA, CDR2 YSYEKL. Trimming shortened V by 0 bases and J by 3 bases, and 8 bases separated the two germline ends. CDR3 sequence: CASSQEGRYTEAFF. In DNA form, the CDR3 reads TGCGCCAGCAGCCAAGAGGGCCGGTACACTGAAGCTTTCTTT.

This clonotype was counted only a few times. The CDR3 loop is CASNQSGQGRAEAFF. CDR3 nucleotides: TGTGCCAGCAACCAATCCGGACAGGGGAGGGCTGAAGCTTTCTTT. The rearrangement joins TRBV28 to TRBJ1-1; 9 bases are shared with TRBD1. The V gene's germline CDR1 is MDHEN and CDR2 SYDVKM. The trim removed 7 bases at V and 6 bases at J, leaving 12 bases unmatched. The CDR3 runs 15 residues.